This T cell receptor (beta chain) was recovered during a study of cytomegalovirus exposure and HLA in healthy donors. Findings of the study overall: Cytomegalovirus status was reportedly diagnosed by the classifier with high sensitivity and specificity.

This clone was detected a few times. As yet, its antigen is unknown. Libraries were prepared by immunoSEQ multiplex PCR; TCRdb keeps only in-frame clonotypes and omits some of them. This table holds 90,000 to 130,000 clones, 70% to 90% found once. Sequencing was performed on PBMCs. This sequence was found in a woman younger than 35 in good health and CMV-seronegative.

CDR3 sequence: CASSPGTGATPLHF. DNA for the CDR3: TGTGCCAGCAGCCCCGGGACAGGGGCGACACCCCTCCACTTT. The V call is TRBV13, the J call TRBJ1-6, with 10 positions matching TRBD1. J gave up 11 bases and V 5 bases, and 6 bases lay outside the gene matches. This CDR3 contains 14 residues. From germline, CDR1 is PRHDT and CDR2 FYEKMQ (reference sequence). The complete variable domain, with remaining parts taken from reference TRBV13 and TRBJ1-6, reads AAGVIQSPRHLIKEKRETATLKCYPIPRHDTVYWYQQGPGQDPQFLISFYEKMQSDKGSIPDRFSAQQFSDYHSELNMSSLELGDSALYFCASSPGTGATPLHFGNGTRLTVT.